This T cell receptor (beta chain) was found in a study of blood T cell repertoires in COVID-19. In the study overall: Specimens from acute and convalescent COVID-19 originated in the United States, Italy and Spain. In each case, the material was cDNA or gDNA derived from T cells, B-cell-depleted T cells, or PBMCs.

As originally analysed: Quantification of nucleated cells was approximated via reference gene primer amplification. Produced via immunoSEQ multiplex PCR; TCRdb's table is partial and in-frame only. The DNA was the basis for D and trimming; V, J and clone size are from that table. The repertoire holds roughly 150,000 clones, with around 89% as singletons. The CDR3 covers 15 residues. Germline V gene sequence: CDR1 ENHRY, CDR2 SYGVKD. V lost 6 bases to trimming and J lost 3 bases, with 15 bases between them. This clonotype was sampled from a man aged 60-69 years with acute or convalescent COVID-19. The chain recombines TRBV10-3 with TRBJ2-1, with TRBD1 as a possible D gene (5 bases). Sample: peripheral blood. CDR3 region: CAIRGTGNNYNEQFF. DNA of the CDR3: TGTGCCATCAGAGGAACAGGAAATAACTACAATGAGCAGTTCTTC.